The rows below give T cell receptor beta chains drawn from one sample of a study of early T cells in non-severe SARS-CoV-2 infection. TCRdb fed the 5' RACE reads into MiXCR, producing one record per CDR3 protein. The sample yields more than 65,000 distinct CDR3 sequences, about 14% seen once. The input for sequencing was whole blood, taken at baseline. The receptors stem from an adult who was a healthcare worker with PCR-confirmed SARS-CoV-2 infection or an uninfected control (not recorded which). The conserved cysteine and the conserved F or W are not part of the CDR3 here.

v_call cdr3_aa
TRBV9 ASSPLAGRGEQF
TRBV7-8 ASSFGAGGYNEQF
TRBV3-1 ASSQEDWTGFSGNTIY
TRBV7-3 ASSSPLAGGGETQY
TRBV7-3 ASSPGTPYEQY
TRBV2 ASSEWVRPSTDTQY
TRBV29-1 SALGVSGGTGELF
TRBV7-6 ASSLGGTAGNIQY
TRBV9 ASSVAGGGSTDTQY
TRBV15 ATSRVSVVGETQY
TRBV20-1 SAINRGLQETQY
TRBV27 ASSPTGIPYEQY
TRBV7-6 ASSLKLGDEQF
TRBV27 ASSLSRDRVREQY
TRBV3-1 ASSPSGRRNEQF
TRBV20-1 SARDTGGNEKLF
TRBV28 ASTKGQGFHEQY
TRBV25-1 ASSDQAGASPSYNEQF
TRBV29-1 SVVGTDEKLF
TRBV11-2 ASSPGGNQPQH
TRBV5-4 ASSLYGTGEDTQY
TRBV7-2 ASKVTSGYEQY
TRBV13 ASSRLGQGTETQY
TRBV7-6 ASSLTGIGSYNEQF
TRBV7-2 ASSFAAVRETQY
TRBV28 ASAPEGIYGYT
TRBV24-1 ATSPRGKNIQY
TRBV27 ASSLLSSGSSYEQY
TRBV30 AWSSGGFANSPLH
TRBV29-1 SVAGQGIPGTQY
TRBV6-5 ASKDRISYEQY
TRBV4-2 VSRGSISFQEGTQY
TRBV10-3 AISPRGDIQY
TRBV7-9 ASSSTDSLLEQY
TRBV7-8 ASSFTAQAEQY
TRBV7-6 ASAADLGRDTEAF
TRBV9 ASSVDGTGYGELF
TRBV28 ASSGAGTANNEKLF
TRBV7-6 ASSPLQARYLF
TRBV20-1 SAPLAGSFYEQY
TRBV27 ASRPQGTRSQPQH
TRBV29-1 SVWDSAYEQY
TRBV6-5 ASSSLGLEIDTQY
TRBV27 ASSLKPSGRAHNEQY
TRBV27 ASSTIDRGSSSPLH
TRBV7-8 ASSLSIGQGPDTQY
TRBV7-2 ASSLGQGEKLF
TRBV4-1 ASSQGTGNEQY
TRBV30 ASALRGSAPYEQY
TRBV20-1 SAGGPETGVGYT
TRBV9 ASSVGPGDGTGELF
TRBV6-2/TRBV6-3 ASSGGTANTGELF
TRBV18 ASSPNRDYEQY